This T cell receptor beta chain was recorded in a study of Ad26.COV2.S vaccination and SARS-CoV-2 variants. The CDR3 is made up of 19 amino acids. V dropped 0 bases and J dropped 1; count of bases not matched to a gene: 11. Germline values: CDR1 SEHNR, CDR2 FQNEAQ (reference sequence). TCRdb keeps only in-frame clones here, not all; method: immunoSEQ multiplex PCR. Among over 110,000 clones listed, roughly 90% were seen once. The V gene is TRBV7-9, the J gene TRBJ2-1; 8 nucleotides agree with TRBD2. The receptor was isolated from a human donor who had recovered from COVID-19. The source was peripheral blood, collected after recovery from COVID-19. In DNA, the CDR3 is TGTGCCAGCAGCTTAGCTCGGGGGGGCCCCCAGGAATCCTACAATGAGCAGTTCTTC. Amino acids: CASSLARGGPQESYNEQFF.